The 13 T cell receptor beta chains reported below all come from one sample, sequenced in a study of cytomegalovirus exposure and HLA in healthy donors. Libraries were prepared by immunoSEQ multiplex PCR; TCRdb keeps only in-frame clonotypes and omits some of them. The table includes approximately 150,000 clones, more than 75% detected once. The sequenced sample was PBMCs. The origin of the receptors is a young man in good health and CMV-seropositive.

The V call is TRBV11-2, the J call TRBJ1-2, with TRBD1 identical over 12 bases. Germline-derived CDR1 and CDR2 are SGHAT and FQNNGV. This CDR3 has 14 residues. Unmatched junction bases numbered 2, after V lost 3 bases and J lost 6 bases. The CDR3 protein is CASSFGTGGDGYTF. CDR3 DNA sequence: TGTGCCAGCAGCTTCGGGACAGGGGGCGATGGCTACACCTTC.

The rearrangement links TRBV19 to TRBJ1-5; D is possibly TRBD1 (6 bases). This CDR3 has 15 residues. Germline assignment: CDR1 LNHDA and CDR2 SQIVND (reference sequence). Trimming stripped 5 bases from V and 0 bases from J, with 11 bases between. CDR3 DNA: TGTGCCAGTAGTTCACAGGGTTATAGCAATCAGCCCCAGCATTTT. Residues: CASSSQGYSNQPQHF.

CDR3 region: CASRWTGGEDAEAFF. The CDR3 nucleotides read TGTGCCAGCAGGTGGACAGGGGGTGAGGACGCTGAAGCTTTCTTT. This sequence joins TRBV6-5 and TRBJ1-1, with 10 bases identical to TRBD1. Germline V gene lookup returns CDR1 MNHEY and CDR2 SVGAGI. V was clipped by 6 bases and J by 6 bases; unmatched bases: 10. The CDR3 loop spans 15 amino acids.

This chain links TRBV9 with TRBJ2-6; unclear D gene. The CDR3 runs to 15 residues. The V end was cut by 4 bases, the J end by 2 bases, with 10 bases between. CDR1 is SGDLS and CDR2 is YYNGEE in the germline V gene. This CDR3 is CASSPRVAGANVLTF. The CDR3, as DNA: TGTGCCAGCAGCCCACGGGTGGCTGGGGCCAACGTCCTGACTTTC.

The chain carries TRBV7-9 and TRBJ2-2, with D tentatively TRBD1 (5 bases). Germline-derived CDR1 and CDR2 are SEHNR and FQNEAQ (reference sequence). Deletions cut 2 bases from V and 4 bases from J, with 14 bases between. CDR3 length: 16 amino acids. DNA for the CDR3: TGTGCCAGCAGCTTAATCACAGGAAAACTCACCGGGGAGCTGTTTTTT. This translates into CASSLITGKLTGELFF. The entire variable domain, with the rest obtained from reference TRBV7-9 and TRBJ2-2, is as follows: DTGVSQNPRHKITKRGQNVTFRCDPISEHNRLYWYRQTLGQGPEFLTYFQNEAQLEKSRLLSDRFSAERPKGSFSTLEIQRTEQGDSAMYLCASSLITGKLTGELFFGEGSRLTVL.

In DNA, the CDR3 is TGTGCCATCAGTGAGGGGGAGGGAAACACCATATATTTT. Translation gives CAISEGEGNTIYF. The chain is built from TRBV10-3 and TRBJ1-3; D gene uncertain. Germline CDR1 reads ENHRY; CDR2 reads SYGVKD. Trimming cost V 2 bases and J 4 bases, with 6 bases left between them. There are 13 residues in the CDR3.

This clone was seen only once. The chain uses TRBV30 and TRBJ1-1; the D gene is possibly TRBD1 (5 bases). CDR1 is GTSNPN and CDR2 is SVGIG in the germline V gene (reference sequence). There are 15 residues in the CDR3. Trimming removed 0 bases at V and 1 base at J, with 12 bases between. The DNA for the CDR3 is TGTGCCTGGAGTGTAGCAGGGTCGGGGAACACTGAAGCTTTCTTT. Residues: CAWSVAGSGNTEAFF.

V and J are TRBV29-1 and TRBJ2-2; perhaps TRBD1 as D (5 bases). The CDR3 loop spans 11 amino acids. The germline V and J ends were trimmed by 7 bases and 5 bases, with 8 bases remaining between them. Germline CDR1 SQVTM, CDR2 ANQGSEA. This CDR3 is CSAQGTGELFF. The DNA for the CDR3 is TGCAGCGCCCAGGGTACCGGGGAGCTGTTTTTT.

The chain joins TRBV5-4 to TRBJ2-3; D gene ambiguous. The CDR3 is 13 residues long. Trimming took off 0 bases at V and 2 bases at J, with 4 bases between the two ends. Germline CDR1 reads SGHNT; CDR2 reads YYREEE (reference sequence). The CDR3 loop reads CASSLEPTDTQYF. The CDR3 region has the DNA TGTGCCAGCAGCTTGGAGCCCACAGATACGCAGTATTTT. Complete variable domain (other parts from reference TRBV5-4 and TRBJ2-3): ETGVTQSPTHLIKTRGQQVTLRCSSQSGHNTVSWYQQALGQGPQFIFQYYREEENGRGNFPPRFSGLQFPNYSSELNVNALELDDSALYLCASSLEPTDTQYFGPGTRLTVL.

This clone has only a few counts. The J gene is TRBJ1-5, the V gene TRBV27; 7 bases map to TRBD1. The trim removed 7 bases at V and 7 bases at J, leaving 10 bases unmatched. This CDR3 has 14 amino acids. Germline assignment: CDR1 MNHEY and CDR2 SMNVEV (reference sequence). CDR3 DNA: TGTGCCAGCATCCTCGACAGGGTGTTCCAGCCCCAGCATTTT. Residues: CASILDRVFQPQHF.

CDR3 sequence reads: CASSRQGRTEAFF. DNA of the CDR3: TGTGCCAGCTCACGTCAGGGAAGGACTGAAGCTTTCTTT. This chain uses TRBV18 with TRBJ1-1, with D maybe TRBD1 (5 bases). V lost 4 bases and J 5 bases, leaving 11 bases between the germline ends. There are 13 residues in the CDR3. Germline values: CDR1 KGHSH, CDR2 LQKENI.

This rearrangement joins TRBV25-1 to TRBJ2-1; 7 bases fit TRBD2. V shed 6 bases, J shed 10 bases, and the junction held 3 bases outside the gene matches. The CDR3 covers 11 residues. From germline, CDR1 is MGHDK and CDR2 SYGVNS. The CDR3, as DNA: TGTGCCAGCAGCTGGCGGGGGGAGCAGTTCTTC. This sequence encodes CASSWRGEQFF.

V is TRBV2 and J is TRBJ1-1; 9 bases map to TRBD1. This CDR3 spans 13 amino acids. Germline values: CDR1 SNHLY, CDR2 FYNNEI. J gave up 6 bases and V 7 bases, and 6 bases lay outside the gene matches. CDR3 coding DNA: TGTGCCAGCACGGGACAGGGTACATCTGAAGCTTTCTTT. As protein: CASTGQGTSEAFF.